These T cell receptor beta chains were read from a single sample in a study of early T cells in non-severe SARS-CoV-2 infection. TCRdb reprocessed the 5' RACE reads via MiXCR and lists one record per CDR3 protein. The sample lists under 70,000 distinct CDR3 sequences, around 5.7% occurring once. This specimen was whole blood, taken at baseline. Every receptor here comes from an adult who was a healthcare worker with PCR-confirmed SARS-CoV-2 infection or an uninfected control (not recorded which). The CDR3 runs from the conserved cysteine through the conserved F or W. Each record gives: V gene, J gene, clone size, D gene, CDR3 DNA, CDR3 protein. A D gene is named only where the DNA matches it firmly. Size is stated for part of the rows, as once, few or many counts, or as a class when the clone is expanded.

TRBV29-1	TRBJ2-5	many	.	TGCAGCGTAGCTCCGGGACAAAGATACGAGACCCAGTACTTC	CSVAPGQRYETQYF
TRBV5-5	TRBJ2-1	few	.	TGTGCCAGCAGCTTGGGAGTCGCGGCGGGTTTCAATGAGCAGTTCTTC	CASSLGVAAGFNEQFF
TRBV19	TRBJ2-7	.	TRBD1	TGTGCCAGTCGCGGGACAGGGGAGGCCGAGCAGTACTTC	CASRGTGEAEQYF
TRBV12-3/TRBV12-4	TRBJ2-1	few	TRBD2	TGTGCCAGCACCATTAGCGGGAGTCCGGGGTATGAGCAGTTCTTC	CASTISGSPGYEQFF
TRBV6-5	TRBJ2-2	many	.	TGTGCCAGCAGTTATCTTCTCGGCGATACGAACACCGGGGAGCTGTTTTTT	CASSYLLGDTNTGELFF
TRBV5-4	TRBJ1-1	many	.	TGTGCCAGCAGCTTCGGGGGGGGTGTAAATGTAGTCCAGAACACTGAAGCTTTCTTT	CASSFGGGVNVVQNTEAFF
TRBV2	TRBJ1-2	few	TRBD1	TGTGCCAGCCGACAGGGGCAGGATGGCTACACCTTC	CASRQGQDGYTF
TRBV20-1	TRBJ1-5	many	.	TGCAGTGTCAGCCGGGACATATTAGGACAGCCCCAGCATTTT	CSVSRDILGQPQHF
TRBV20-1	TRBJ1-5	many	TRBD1	TGCAGTGCTAGTCCCGACAGGGGGATACAGCCCCAGCATTTT	CSASPDRGIQPQHF
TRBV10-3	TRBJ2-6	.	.	TGTGCCATCAGTGGGTACAGCCTCTCTGGGGCCAACGTCCTGACTTTC	CAISGYSLSGANVLTF
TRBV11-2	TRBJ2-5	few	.	TGTGCCAGCAGCTTAGATGACAGACCCCCGTACTTC	CASSLDDRPPYF
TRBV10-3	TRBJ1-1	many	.	TGTGCCATCAGACCGGGACTATCCACTGAAGCTTTCTTT	CAIRPGLSTEAFF
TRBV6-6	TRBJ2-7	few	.	TGTGCCAGCAGTCCAGGGGATAGGTCCTACGAGCAGTACTTC	CASSPGDRSYEQYF
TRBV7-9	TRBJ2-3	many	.	TGTGCCAGCAGCCCCCTCGGCGGGACAGATACGCAGTATTTT	CASSPLGGTDTQYF
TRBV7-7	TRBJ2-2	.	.	TGTGCCAGCAGCCGCACAAACCCCAGGGACACCGGGGAGCTGTTTTTT	CASSRTNPRDTGELFF
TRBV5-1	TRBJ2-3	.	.	TGCGCCAGCAGCCCGGACCTATTTACAGATACGCAGTATTTT	CASSPDLFTDTQYF
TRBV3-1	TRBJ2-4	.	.	TGTGCCAGCAGCCAAGAAGGCTATAAAAACATTCAGTACTTC	CASSQEGYKNIQYF
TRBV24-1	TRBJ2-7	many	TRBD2	TGTGCCACCAGTGATCCGGGACGGGCTAGCGGGGTCTACGAGCAGTACTTC	CATSDPGRASGVYEQYF
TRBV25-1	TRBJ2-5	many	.	TGTGCCAGCTCCCACGCAGGGGGGGAGACCCAGTACTTC	CASSHAGGETQYF
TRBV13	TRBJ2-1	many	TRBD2	TGTGCCAGCAGCTTACTAAGTCTAGCGGGAACTGAGCAGTTCTTC	CASSLLSLAGTEQFF
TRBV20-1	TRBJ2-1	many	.	TGCAGTGCTAGAGCGGGAGCCCCCTACAATGAGCAGTTCTTC	CSARAGAPYNEQFF
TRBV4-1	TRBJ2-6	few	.	TGCGCCAGCAGCCACAGGGGTGGGGCCAACGTCCTGACTTTC	CASSHRGGANVLTF
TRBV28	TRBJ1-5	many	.	TGTGCCAGCAGTTTTGGGGGAGAGGCAAATCAGCCCCAGCATTTT	CASSFGGEANQPQHF